This T cell receptor beta chain was identified during a study of blood T cell repertoires in COVID-19. The wider study: COVID-19 samples collected from the United States, Italy and Spain covered acute and convalescent phases. The analysed material was cDNA or gDNA that came from T cells, B-cell-depleted T cells, or PBMCs.

Trimming at V came to 4 bases and at J to 4 bases, leaving 9 bases not matched to a gene. CDR3 length: 16 amino acids. CDR1 SGHRS and CDR2 YFSETQ come from the germline V gene. How the authors handled the data: Estimates of nucleated cell counts were drawn from the amplification of reference gene primers. Some clones are missing from TCRdb's copy, which holds only in-frame ones; the method was immunoSEQ multiplex PCR. V and J calls plus clone size are reproduced from that table; the DNA served to infer D and trimming. The data hold about 170,000 clones, with roughly 80% observed a single time. This chain uses TRBV5-1 with TRBJ2-5; 11 bases fit TRBD2. The source of this sequence is a man aged 70-80 years with acute or convalescent COVID-19. Material: peripheral blood. CDR3 region: CASSPGVAGGIETQYF. The CDR3, as DNA: TGCGCCAGCAGCCCGGGAGTAGCGGGGGGGATAGAGACCCAGTACTTC.